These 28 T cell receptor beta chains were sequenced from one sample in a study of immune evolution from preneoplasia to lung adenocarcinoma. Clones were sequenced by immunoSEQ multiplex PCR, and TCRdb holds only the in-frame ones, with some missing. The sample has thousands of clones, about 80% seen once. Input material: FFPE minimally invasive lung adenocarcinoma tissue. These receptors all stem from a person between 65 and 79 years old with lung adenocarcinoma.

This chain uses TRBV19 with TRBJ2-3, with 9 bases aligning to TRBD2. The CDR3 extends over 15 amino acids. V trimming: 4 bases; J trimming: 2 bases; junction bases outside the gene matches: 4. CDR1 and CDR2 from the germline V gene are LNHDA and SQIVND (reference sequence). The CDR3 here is CASSTAGGLTDTQYF. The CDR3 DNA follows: TGTGCCAGTAGTACAGCGGGGGGCCTCACAGATACGCAGTATTTT.

As DNA, the CDR3 is TGCGCCAGCAGCCCAACCGGGACAGCGGGGGAAAAACTGTTTTTT. This translates into CASSPTGTAGEKLFF. The chain links TRBV4-1 to TRBJ1-4; 7 bases match TRBD1. The germline gives CDR1 MGHRA, CDR2 YSYEKL. The J segment lost 8 bases and the V segment lost 4 bases, leaving 10 bases of the junction unmatched. The CDR3 has 15 amino acids.

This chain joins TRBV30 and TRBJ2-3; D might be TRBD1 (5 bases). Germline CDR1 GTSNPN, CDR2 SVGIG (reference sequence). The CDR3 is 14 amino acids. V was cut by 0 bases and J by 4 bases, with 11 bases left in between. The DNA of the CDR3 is TGTGCCTGGAGTGTAGGTCAGGGTTCAGATACGCAGTATTTT. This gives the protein CAWSVGQGSDTQYF.

CDR3 bases: TGTGCCAGCCGATCTAGCGGGGTACGCTACGAGCAGTACTTC. Its protein product is CASRSSGVRYEQYF. The gene calls are TRBV28 and TRBJ2-7; 9 bases agree with TRBD2. V trimming: 8 bases; J trimming: 3 bases; junction bases outside the gene matches: 8. The CDR3 is 14 amino acids. CDR1 and CDR2 (germline): MDHEN, SYDVKM.

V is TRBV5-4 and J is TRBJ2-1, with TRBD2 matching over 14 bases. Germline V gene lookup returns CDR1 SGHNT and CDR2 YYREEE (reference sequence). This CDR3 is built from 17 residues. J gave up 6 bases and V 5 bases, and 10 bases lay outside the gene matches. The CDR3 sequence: CASSQPGTSGGVNEQFF. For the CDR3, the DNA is TGTGCCAGCAGTCAACCCGGGACTAGCGGGGGAGTCAATGAGCAGTTCTTC.

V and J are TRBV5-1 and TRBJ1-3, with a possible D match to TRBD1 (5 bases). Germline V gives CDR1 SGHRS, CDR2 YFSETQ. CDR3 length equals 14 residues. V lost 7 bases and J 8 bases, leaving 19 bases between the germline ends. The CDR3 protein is CASDFVWGWHTIYF. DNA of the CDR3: TGCGCCAGCGACTTCGTGTGGGGCTGGCACACCATATATTTT.

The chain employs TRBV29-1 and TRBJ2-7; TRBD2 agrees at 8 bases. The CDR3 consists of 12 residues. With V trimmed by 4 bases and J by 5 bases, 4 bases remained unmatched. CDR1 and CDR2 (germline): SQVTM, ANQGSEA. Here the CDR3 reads CSVVGAGDEQYF. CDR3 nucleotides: TGCAGCGTTGTAGGAGCGGGAGACGAGCAGTACTTC.

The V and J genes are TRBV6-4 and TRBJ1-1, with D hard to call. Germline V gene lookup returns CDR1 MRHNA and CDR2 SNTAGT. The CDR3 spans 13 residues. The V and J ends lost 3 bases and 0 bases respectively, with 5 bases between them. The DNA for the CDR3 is TGTGCCAGCAGTGAAGTGGTGAACACTGAAGCTTTCTTT. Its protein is CASSEVVNTEAFF.

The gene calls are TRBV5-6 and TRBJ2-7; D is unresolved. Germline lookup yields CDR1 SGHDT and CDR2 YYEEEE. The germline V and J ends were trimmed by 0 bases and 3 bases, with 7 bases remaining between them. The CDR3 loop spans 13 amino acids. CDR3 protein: CASSLGRLYEQYF. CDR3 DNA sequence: TGTGCCAGCAGCTTGGGAAGACTCTACGAGCAGTACTTC. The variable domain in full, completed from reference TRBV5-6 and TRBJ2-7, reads DAGVTQSPTHLIKTRGQQVTLRCSPKSGHDTVSWYQQALGQGPQFIFQYYEEEERQRGNFPDRFSGHQFPNYSSELNVNALLLGDSALYLCASSLGRLYEQYFGPGTRLTVT.

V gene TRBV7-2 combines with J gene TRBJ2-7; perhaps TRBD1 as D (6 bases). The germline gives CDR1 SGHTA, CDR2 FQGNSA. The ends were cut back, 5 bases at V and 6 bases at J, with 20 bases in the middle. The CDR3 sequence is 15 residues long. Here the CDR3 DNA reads TGTGCCAGCAGCCCAGGAAGGGACATCTATGCCGAGCAGTACTTC. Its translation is CASSPGRDIYAEQYF.

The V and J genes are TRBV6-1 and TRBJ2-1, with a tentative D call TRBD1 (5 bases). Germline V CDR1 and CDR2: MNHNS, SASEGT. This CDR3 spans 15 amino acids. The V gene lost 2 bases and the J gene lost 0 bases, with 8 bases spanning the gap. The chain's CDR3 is CASSERGSSYNEQFF. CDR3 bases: TGTGCCAGCAGTGAAAGGGGTAGCTCCTACAATGAGCAGTTCTTC.

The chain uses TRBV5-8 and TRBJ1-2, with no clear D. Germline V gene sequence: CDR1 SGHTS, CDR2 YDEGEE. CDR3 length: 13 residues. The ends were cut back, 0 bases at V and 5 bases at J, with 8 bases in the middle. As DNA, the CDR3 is TGTGCCAGCAGCTTGGGGAGGGAGTATGGCTACACCTTC. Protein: CASSLGREYGYTF.

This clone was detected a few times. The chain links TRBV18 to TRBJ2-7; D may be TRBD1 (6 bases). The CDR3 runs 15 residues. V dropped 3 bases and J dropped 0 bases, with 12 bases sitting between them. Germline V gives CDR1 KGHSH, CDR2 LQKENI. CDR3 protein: CASSPFGQSSYEQYF. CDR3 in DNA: TGTGCCAGCTCACCCTTTGGACAGTCCTCCTACGAGCAGTACTTC.

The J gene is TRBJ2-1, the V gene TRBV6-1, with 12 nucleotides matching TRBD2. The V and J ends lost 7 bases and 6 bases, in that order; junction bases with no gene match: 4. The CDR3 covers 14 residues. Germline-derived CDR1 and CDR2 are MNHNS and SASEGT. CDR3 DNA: TGTGCCAGCATTCTAGCGGGAGGGTCCAATGAGCAGTTCTTC. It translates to CASILAGGSNEQFF.

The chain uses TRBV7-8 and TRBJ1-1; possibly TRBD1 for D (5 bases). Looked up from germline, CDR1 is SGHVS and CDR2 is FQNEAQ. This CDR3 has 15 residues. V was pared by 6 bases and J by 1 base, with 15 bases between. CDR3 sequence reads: CASSSVRGWNTEAFF. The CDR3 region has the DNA TGTGCCAGCAGTTCTGTGAGGGGATGGAACACTGAAGCTTTCTTT.

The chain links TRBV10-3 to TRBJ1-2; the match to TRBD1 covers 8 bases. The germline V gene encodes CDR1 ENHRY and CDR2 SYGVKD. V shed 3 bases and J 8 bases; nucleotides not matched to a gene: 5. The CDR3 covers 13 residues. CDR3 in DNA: TGTGCCATCAGTGACCGGACAGGGTGGGGCTACACCTTC. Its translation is CAISDRTGWGYTF.

CDR3 sequence (DNA): TGTGCCAGCAGTTCGGGACTAGCGGGGGTAGAGACCCAGTACTTC. Its protein is CASSSGLAGVETQYF. V usage is TRBV6-6 and J usage is TRBJ2-5; 14 positions match TRBD2. Germline values: CDR1 MNHNY, CDR2 SVGAGI (reference sequence). After removal of 4 bases from V and 4 bases from J, the junction contained 2 bases not matched to a gene. This CDR3 comprises 15 residues.

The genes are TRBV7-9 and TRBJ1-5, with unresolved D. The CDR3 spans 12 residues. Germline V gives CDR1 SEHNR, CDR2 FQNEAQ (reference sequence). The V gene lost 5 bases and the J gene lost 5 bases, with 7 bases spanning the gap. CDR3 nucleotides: TGTGCCAGCAGCACTTCTTATCAGCCCCAGCATTTT. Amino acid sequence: CASSTSYQPQHF.

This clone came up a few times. CDR3 loop: CASSLISGSYNEQFF. CDR3 nucleotides: TGTGCCAGCAGTTTAATTAGCGGGTCCTACAATGAGCAGTTCTTC. The chain couples TRBV27 to TRBJ2-1; 7 bases agree with TRBD2. The trim removed 2 bases at V and 1 base at J, leaving 2 bases unmatched. This CDR3 region has 15 residues. Germline loops: CDR1 MNHEY, CDR2 SMNVEV (reference sequence).

CDR3 residues: CAWSIRERYNSPLHF. CDR3 in DNA: TGTGCCTGGAGTATCCGGGAGAGATATAATTCACCCCTCCACTTT. The chain couples TRBV30 to TRBJ1-6, with D hard to call. CDR1 and CDR2 (germline): GTSNPN, SVGIG (reference sequence). V was clipped by 2 bases and J by 4 bases, with 12 bases between them. CDR3 size: 15 residues.

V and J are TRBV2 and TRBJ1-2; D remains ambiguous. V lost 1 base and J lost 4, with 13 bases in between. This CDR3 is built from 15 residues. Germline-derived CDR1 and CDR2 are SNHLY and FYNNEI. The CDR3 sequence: CASSEGSSRFYGYTF. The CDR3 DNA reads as TGTGCCAGCAGTGAAGGCAGCTCCCGATTCTATGGCTACACCTTC.

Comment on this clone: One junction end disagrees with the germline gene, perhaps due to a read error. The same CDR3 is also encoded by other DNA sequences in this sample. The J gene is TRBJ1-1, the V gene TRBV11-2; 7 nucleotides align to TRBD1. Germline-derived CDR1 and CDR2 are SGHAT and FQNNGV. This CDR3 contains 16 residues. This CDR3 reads CASSLVMTRGGTEAFF. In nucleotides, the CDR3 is TGTGCCAGCAGCTTAGTTATGACCCGAGGGGGCACTGAAGCTTTTTTT.

DNA for the CDR3: TGTGCCAGCAGCCCGACTAGCGGGAGTGCAGATACGCAGTATTTT. Amino acid sequence: CASSPTSGSADTQYF. This chain joins TRBV5-4 and TRBJ2-3; 12 bases map to TRBD2. The CDR3 contains 15 residues. V gave up 4 bases and J gave up 4 bases; unmatched junction bases: 4. Germline loops: CDR1 SGHNT, CDR2 YYREEE (reference sequence).

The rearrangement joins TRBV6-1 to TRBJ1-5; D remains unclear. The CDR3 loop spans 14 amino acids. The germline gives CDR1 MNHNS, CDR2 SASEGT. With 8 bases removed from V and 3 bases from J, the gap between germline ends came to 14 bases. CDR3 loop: CASWEGLNNQPQHF. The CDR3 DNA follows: TGTGCCAGCTGGGAAGGGCTTAACAATCAGCCCCAGCATTTT.

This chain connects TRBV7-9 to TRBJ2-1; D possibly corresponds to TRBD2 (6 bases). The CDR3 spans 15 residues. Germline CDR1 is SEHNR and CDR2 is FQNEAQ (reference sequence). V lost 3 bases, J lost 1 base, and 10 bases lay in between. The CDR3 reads CASSFPGGSYNEQFF. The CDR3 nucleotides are TGTGCCAGCAGCTTCCCAGGAGGGTCCTACAATGAGCAGTTCTTC.

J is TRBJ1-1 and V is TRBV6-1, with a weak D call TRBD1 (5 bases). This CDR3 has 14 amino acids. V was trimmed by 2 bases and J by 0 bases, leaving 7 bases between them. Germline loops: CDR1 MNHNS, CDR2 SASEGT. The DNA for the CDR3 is TGTGCCAGCAGTGAACCAGGGCTGAACACTGAAGCTTTCTTT. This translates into CASSEPGLNTEAFF.

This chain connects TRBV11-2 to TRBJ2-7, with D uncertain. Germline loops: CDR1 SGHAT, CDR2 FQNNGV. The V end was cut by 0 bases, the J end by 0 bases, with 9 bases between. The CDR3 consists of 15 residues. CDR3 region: CASSLERASSYEQYF. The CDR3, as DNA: TGTGCCAGCAGCTTAGAAAGGGCGAGCTCCTACGAGCAGTACTTC.

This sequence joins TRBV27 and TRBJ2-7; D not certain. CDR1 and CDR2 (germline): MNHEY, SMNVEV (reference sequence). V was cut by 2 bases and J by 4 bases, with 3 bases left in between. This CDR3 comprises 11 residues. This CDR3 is CASSLGYEQYF. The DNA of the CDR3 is TGTGCCAGCAGTTTAGGGTACGAGCAGTACTTC.